Listed below are T cell receptor beta chains from one sample, sequenced in a study of blood T cell repertoires in COVID-19. Sequencing used immunoSEQ multiplex PCR; TCRdb keeps in-frame clones, though not all of them. The data hold about 380,000 clones, with 70% to 90% observed a single time. The sample was PBMCs or T cells enriched from blood (not recorded which). The receptors here all came from a woman aged 18-29 years who had recovered from COVID-19. The conserved cysteine and the conserved F or W are not part of the CDR3 here.

j_call cdr3_length v_call cdr3_aa
TRBJ1-4 12 TRBV7-2 ASSSPRGGEKLF
TRBJ1-4 12 TRBV6-1 ASSELWEGEKLF
TRBJ1-3 12 TRBV2 ASSREAGGNTIY
TRBJ2-7 13 TRBV6-5 ASSFTDGNSYEQY
TRBJ1-4 13 TRBV4-3 ASSQGAGINEKLF
TRBJ2-7 9 TRBV19 ASSRGYEQY
TRBJ1-5 12 TRBV19 ASSIAGADQPQH
TRBJ1-4 11 TRBV10-2 ASSRDRNEKLF
TRBJ1-1 14 TRBV7-6 ASSLGPGGLETEAF
TRBJ1-6 13 TRBV19 ASSDRDSYNSPLH
TRBJ2-5 11 TRBV19 ASSRQYQETQY
TRBJ1-3 12 TRBV2 ASSRDSSGNTIY
TRBJ1-1 11 TRBV7-2 ASSIHRGTEAF
TRBJ2-3 14 TRBV7-2 ASSLAGRGVTDTQY
TRBJ2-3 14 TRBV19 ASSTPQGALKDTQY
TRBJ2-3 12 TRBV6-6 ASSSRGSTDTQY
TRBJ1-2 12 TRBV5-4 ASSLSGTTYGYT
TRBJ1-5 13 TRBV27 ASSKGQGGDQPQH
TRBJ2-2 15 TRBV6-2/TRBV6-3 ASSYAAGLADTGELF
TRBJ1-1 11 TRBV7-9 ASSFQGGTEAF